This T cell receptor (beta chain) was sequenced in a study of blood T cell repertoires in COVID-19 (dated by TCRdb to 2019 to 2021). Concerning the study at large: Samples from collaborators originated in the United States, Italy and Spain and spanned both the acute and convalescent phases of COVID-19. The samples were drawn from two sources: the first 160 participants of the ongoing ImmuneRACE study, and 950 to 1,500 subjects contributed by 6 global collaborators. Subjects who had been exposed to COVID-19, were actively infected with it, or had recovered from it provided the deeply sampled blood TCRbeta repertoires that made up the dataset. The prospective study material was composed of cDNA or gDNA derived from T cells, B-cell-depleted T cells, or PBMCs. Where HLA class I and class II types were available, the types were taken from metadata supplied by the sample provider, not from assay-based typing. The sample metadata nearly always contained a de-identified subject ID, COVID-19 status, age in years and sex. The repertoires were released in a freely available public database intended as a resource for research on the immune response to SARS-CoV-2. The paper's findings and limits, for the study overall: Clinical and demographic metadata were provided uncurated, with the amount varying by source and participant.

Compared with germline, V lacks 3 bases and J lacks 5 bases; bases without a gene match: 7. In the germline V gene, CDR1 corresponds to MDHEN and CDR2 to SYDVKM. From the cysteine up to the phenylalanine, the CDR3 has a length of 15 residues. Only the CDR3 DNA stays, 45 bases, in frame from base 1. The immunoSEQ Assay, a bias-controlled multiplex PCR, was used to amplify TCRbeta CDR3 regions from genomic DNA. The paper's processing steps were these. Nucleated cell counts per sample were estimated from amplification of reference gene primers within the assay. Sequence reads were collapsed and filtered to measure the absolute abundance of every unique TCRbeta CDR3 rearrangement. For each sample, productive Simpson clonality was calculated as the square root of Simpson's diversity index over productive rearrangements. This is the immuneACCESS table as TCRdb keeps it, with only in-frame sequences that have V and J called. A part of the clones is gone; compared with another copy, unresolved V genes explain less than half, and the rest is unexplained. The V and J calls and clone size are taken from that table; D and trimming were inferred from the DNA. The sample yields about 150,000 clones; over 75% were counted once. The top ten hold about 0.63% of the sample.

In Seattle, one collaborating source enrolled patients while the infection was active and tracked those patients longitudinally over the course of disease. The collaborating institutions used their own protocols to collect whole blood in K2EDTA tubes. Collaborator samples were shipped for TCRbeta analysis as frozen whole blood, isolated PBMCs, or DNA extracted from either sample type. A note on this clone: What this receptor recognizes is not known. No much larger clone is present one base from it, and per-base qualities are unavailable.

The V and J genes are TRBV28 and TRBJ1-5, and TRBD1 aligns with 7 junction nucleotides. The clonotype originates from a man aged 55 to 70 with COVID-19, enrolled during active disease. Sequencing used peripheral blood. The nucleotides read TGTGCCAGCAGTTTTAAAGACAGGGACTATCAGCCCCAGCATTTT. This codes for CASSFKDRDYQPQHF.